The 27 T cell receptor beta chains below were found in one sample sequenced in a study of control samples from healthy donors and cancer patients. The method was immunoSEQ multiplex PCR; TCRdb's version includes in-frame clones alone and lacks a portion of them. The sample shows some 82,000 clones, around 87% of them seen only once. Sequenced input: blood. All receptors derive from a man aged 50-59 years in good health.

The J gene is TRBJ1-1, the V gene TRBV2, with 7 positions matching TRBD1. The V gene end was trimmed by 6 bases and the J gene end by 4 bases; junction bases not matched to a gene: 5. In germline, CDR1 is SNHLY, CDR2 FYNNEI. The CDR3 totals 13 residues. CDR3 nucleotide sequence: TGTGCCAGCAGGGCCCAGGGGGGCACTGAAGCTTTCTTT. Its translation: CASRAQGGTEAFF.

The chain has TRBV7-9 and TRBJ2-7; D uncertain. V shed 5 bases and J shed 3 bases, with 5 bases lying between them. The length of the CDR3 is 11 residues. Germline V gene sequence: CDR1 SEHNR, CDR2 FQNEAQ (reference sequence). CDR3 protein: CASSLLYEQYF. The CDR3 region has the DNA TGTGCCAGCAGCCTACTCTACGAGCAGTACTTC.

V and J are TRBV18 and TRBJ1-3, with 8 bases that match TRBD1. Germline loops: CDR1 KGHSH, CDR2 LQKENI. This CDR3 region has 15 residues. Trimming took 2 bases from V and 2 from J; bases not matched to a gene: 2. Here the CDR3 reads CASSPWTGTGNTIYF. Here the CDR3 DNA reads TGTGCCAGCTCACCATGGACAGGGACTGGAAACACCATATATTTT.

The chain employs TRBV10-1 and TRBJ2-7, with D possibly being TRBD1 (8 bases). Germline values: CDR1 WNHNN, CDR2 SYGVQD (reference sequence). V was shortened by 3 bases and J by 0 bases, with 12 bases between the two germline ends. This CDR3 region has 15 residues. CDR3 bases: TGCGCCAGCAGTGAAAACAGGGGGGGCTCCTACGAGCAGTACGTC. It is translated as CASSENRGGSYEQYV.

This clone was seen only once. The chain uses TRBV3-1 (or the pseudogene TRBV3-2) and TRBJ1-1, with a weak D call TRBD1 (6 bases). V was trimmed by 2 bases and J by 4 bases, leaving 8 bases between them. Germline CDR1 reads LGHDT; CDR2 reads YNNKEL (reference sequence). This CDR3 contains 13 residues. CDR3 nucleotides: TGTGCCAGCAGCCAAACAGGGTTCACTGAAGCTTTCTTT. Amino acid sequence: CASSQTGFTEAFF.

The chain combines TRBV30 with TRBJ1-2; 8 bases match TRBD1. Trimming cost V 4 bases and J 4 bases; bases outside gene matches: 5. CDR3 length: 13 amino acids. CDR1 and CDR2 from the germline V gene are GTSNPN and SVGIG (reference sequence). In DNA, the CDR3 is TGTGCCTGGAACCAACAGGGGGGCTATGGCTACACCTTC. Encoded protein: CAWNQQGGYGYTF.

The chain couples TRBV10-3 to TRBJ1-6, with D possibly being TRBD1 (5 bases). The CDR3 is 14 amino acids. From germline, CDR1 is ENHRY and CDR2 SYGVKD. V lost 6 bases and J lost 7, with 13 bases in between. The CDR3: CAIRPARENSPLHF. As DNA, the CDR3 is TGTGCCATCAGGCCGGCCAGGGAAAATTCACCCCTCCACTTT.

The chain has TRBV15 and TRBJ2-3; D could derive from TRBD1 or TRBD2 (6 bases each). The CDR3 is 15 residues long. V was trimmed by 1 base and J by 4 bases, leaving 12 bases between them. The germline CDR1 and CDR2 sequences are LNHNV and YYDKDF (reference sequence). The chain's CDR3 is CATSRGPGAPDTQYF. The DNA of the CDR3 is TGTGCCACCAGCAGAGGGCCGGGGGCCCCAGATACGCAGTATTTT.

The chain carries TRBV2 and TRBJ1-5, with D perhaps matching TRBD1 (6 bases). Looked up from germline, CDR1 is SNHLY and CDR2 is FYNNEI. The V and J ends lost 5 bases and 7 bases respectively, with 12 bases between them. This CDR3 has 13 residues. CDR3 bases: TGTGCCAGCAGTCCGAGGACAGAGCAGCCCCAGCATTTT. Its translation is CASSPRTEQPQHF.

This clone was found a few times. The chain couples TRBV10-2 to TRBJ2-1; D may be TRBD2 (6 bases). The CDR3 totals 13 residues. V was clipped by 8 bases and J by 7 bases, with 15 bases between them. Germline-derived CDR1 and CDR2 are WSHSY and SAAADI. The CDR3 here is CASGAGRGNEQFF. The CDR3 bases are TGCGCCAGCGGGGCCGGGAGAGGAAATGAGCAGTTCTTC.

The rearrangement uses TRBV7-3 and TRBJ2-1; 8 bases line up with TRBD2. V shed 5 bases, J shed 0 bases, and the junction held 3 bases outside the gene matches. The CDR3 is made up of 15 amino acids. Per the germline V gene, CDR1 is SGHTA and CDR2 is FQGTGA. CDR3 in DNA: TGTGCCAGCAGCCACGGGACTAGCTCCTACAATGAGCAGTTCTTC. Protein sequence: CASSHGTSSYNEQFF. Variable domain in full (rest from reference TRBV7-3 and TRBJ2-1): GAGVSQTPSNKVTEKGKYVELRCDPISGHTALYWYRQSLGQGPEFLIYFQGTGAADDSGLPNDRFFAVRPEGSVSTLKIQRTERGDSAVYLCASSHGTSSYNEQFFGPGTRLTVL.

V and J are TRBV2 and TRBJ1-1; 9 bases are a match to TRBD1. V was clipped by 8 bases and J by 4 bases; unmatched bases: 11. The CDR3 runs 15 residues. Germline CDR1 and CDR2: SNHLY and FYNNEI. The CDR3 region has the DNA TGTGCCAGCGTCCCGGGACAGGGTCGGAGCACTGAAGCTTTCTTT. It specifies CASVPGQGRSTEAFF.

The J gene is TRBJ1-1, the V gene TRBV7-2, with D unresolved. V lost 1 base to trimming and J lost 0 bases, with 15 bases between them. Germline-derived CDR1 and CDR2 are SGHTA and FQGNSA. This CDR3 is 17 amino acids long. CDR3 nucleotides: TGTGCCAGCAGCTTAGTCCGCAGCAGATTCATGAACACTGAAGCTTTCTTT. Encoded protein: CASSLVRSRFMNTEAFF.

The chain joins TRBV18 to TRBJ2-2; TRBD2 matches at 13 bases. CDR3 length equals 17 residues. J lost 1 base, V lost 6 bases, and 5 bases had no gene match. Per germline, CDR1 KGHSH and CDR2 LQKENI. The CDR3 is CASSSGLAGVNTGELFF. The CDR3, as DNA: TGTGCCAGCTCCTCCGGACTAGCGGGAGTGAACACCGGGGAGCTGTTTTTT.

The gene calls are TRBV7-2 and TRBJ1-5; no clear D gene. CDR1 is SGHTA, CDR2 FQGNSA, per germline. Trimming shortened V by 3 bases and J by 3 bases, and 6 bases separated the two germline ends. This CDR3 has 13 amino acids. The CDR3 bases are TGTGCCAGCAGCTTGGGCAACAATCAGCCCCAGCATTTT. This encodes CASSLGNNQPQHF.

This chain connects TRBV13 to TRBJ2-1; TRBD2 agrees at 14 bases. The CDR3 totals 19 residues. The V gene's germline CDR1 is PRHDT and CDR2 FYEKMQ (reference sequence). J gave up 8 bases and V 5 bases, and 17 bases lay outside the gene matches. CDR3 nucleotides: TGTGCCAGCAGCCCAGGACTAGCGGGAGGAAGGCGGAGGATAGATGAGCAGTTCTTC. Residues: CASSPGLAGGRRRIDEQFF.

The chain recombines TRBV27 with TRBJ2-2; D gene ambiguous. Germline CDR1 reads MNHEY; CDR2 reads SMNVEV (reference sequence). This CDR3 contains 15 residues. V dropped 4 bases and J dropped 2 bases, with 11 bases sitting between them. The CDR3 sequence is CASSYGRVNTGELFF. DNA of the CDR3: TGTGCCAGCAGTTACGGACGGGTTAACACCGGGGAGCTGTTTTTT.

J is TRBJ2-3 and V is TRBV11-3; a possible D gene is TRBD2 (5 bases). Trimming took 5 bases from V and 11 from J, leaving 26 bases between them. CDR1 and CDR2 (germline): SGHNT, YENEEA. The CDR3 length is 16 residues. The CDR3: CASSHSSYITDPKQYF. The CDR3 region has the DNA TGTGCCAGCAGCCACTCTAGCTACATTACCGACCCTAAGCAGTATTTT.

The gene calls are TRBV30 and TRBJ1-2; a weak D match, TRBD1 (5 bases). Trimming took off 1 base at V and 9 bases at J, with 18 bases between the two ends. Germline CDR1 and CDR2: GTSNPN and SVGIG (reference sequence). The CDR3 covers 14 residues. DNA for the CDR3: TGTGCCTGGAGTGCATGGGACTATCCGGGCCGCTACACCTTC. It specifies CAWSAWDYPGRYTF.

The CDR3 bases are TGTGCCAGCAGCTTGGGGGGGGATGATGAAAAACTGTTTTTT. It specifies CASSLGGDDEKLFF. V is TRBV5-4 and J is TRBJ1-4, with D maybe TRBD1 (5 bases). CDR3 length: 14 residues. V shed 0 bases and J shed 6 bases, with 9 bases lying between them. Germline CDR1 reads SGHNT; CDR2 reads YYREEE (reference sequence). The complete variable domain, with remaining parts taken from reference TRBV5-4 and TRBJ1-4, reads ETGVTQSPTHLIKTRGQQVTLRCSSQSGHNTVSWYQQALGQGPQFIFQYYREEENGRGNFPPRFSGLQFPNYSSELNVNALELDDSALYLCASSLGGDDEKLFFGSGTQLSVL.

The chain recombines TRBV10-2 with TRBJ2-3, with 9 nucleotides matching TRBD2. After removal of 6 bases from V and 0 bases from J, the junction contained 7 bases not matched to a gene. This CDR3 contains 16 residues. Germline CDR1 is WSHSY and CDR2 is SAAADI. CDR3 nucleotides: TGCGCCAGCAGCCCCAAGCGGGGGGCGAGCACAGATACGCAGTATTTT. It codes for CASSPKRGASTDTQYF.

The chain links TRBV7-2 to TRBJ1-3; 7 bases are a match to TRBD1. The CDR3 consists of 16 residues. From germline, CDR1 is SGHTA and CDR2 FQGNSA. Germline trimming cut 2 bases from V and 1 base from J; bases unmatched to any gene: 5. The CDR3 here is CASSLTGAKSGNTIYF. In DNA, the CDR3 is TGTGCCAGCAGCTTAACAGGGGCAAAGTCTGGAAACACCATATATTTT.

In this sample, this clone turned up once. CDR3 nucleotide sequence: TGTGCCAGCAGCTTGGCCCGAGGACAGGGGGCCATAGTCAATCAGCCCCAGCATTTT. Protein product: CASSLARGQGAIVNQPQHF. This chain uses TRBV5-6 with TRBJ1-5; 11 positions match TRBD1. Per germline, CDR1 SGHDT and CDR2 YYEEEE. Trimming at V came to 0 bases and at J to 3 bases, leaving 11 bases not matched to a gene. The CDR3 runs to 19 residues.

The genes are TRBV2 and TRBJ1-1, with D hard to call. The CDR3 extends over 14 amino acids. CDR1 and CDR2 (germline): SNHLY, FYNNEI. Trimming took off 1 base at V and 6 bases at J, with 12 bases between the two ends. CDR3 amino acids: CASSEDSGWAEAFF. CDR3 coding DNA: TGTGCCAGCAGTGAAGACTCGGGGTGGGCTGAAGCTTTCTTT.

The chain combines TRBV2 with TRBJ2-3; 11 bases are a match to TRBD1. The CDR3 spans 14 residues. The germline V gene has CDR1 SNHLY and CDR2 FYNNEI. V lost 6 bases to trimming and J lost 5 bases; unmatched junction nucleotides: 4. In DNA form, the CDR3 reads TGTGCCAGCAGCGGACAGGGGGCGAGAGATACGCAGTATTTT. Its translation: CASSGQGARDTQYF.

This clone has a single count. J is TRBJ2-7 and V is TRBV5-5; 9 bases align to TRBD2. The CDR3 runs to 14 residues. Germline V lookup: CDR1 SGHKS, CDR2 YYEKEE (reference sequence). The ends lost 1 base at V and 4 bases at J; junction bases unmatched: 3. The CDR3 nucleotides are TGTGCCAGCAGCTTGAGCGGGAGGAGATACGAGCAGTACTTC. Encoded protein: CASSLSGRRYEQYF. The full variable domain, its missing parts supplied by reference TRBV5-5 and TRBJ2-7, is DAGVTQSPTHLIKTRGQQVTLRCSPISGHKSVSWYQQVLGQGPQFIFQYYEKEERGRGNFPDRFSARQFPNYSSELNVNALLLGDSALYLCASSLSGRRYEQYFGPGTRLTVT.

V gene TRBV5-1 combines with J gene TRBJ2-1, with 8 bases aligning to TRBD1. V trimming: 2 bases; J trimming: 1 base; junction bases outside the gene matches: 2. The germline CDR1 and CDR2 sequences are SGHRS and YFSETQ. CDR3 length: 15 amino acids. The DNA of the CDR3 is TGCGCCAGCAGCTTTACAGGGGGGTCCTACAATGAGCAGTTCTTC. Encoded protein: CASSFTGGSYNEQFF.